These 16 T cell receptor beta chains were sequenced from one sample in a study of long-term antiretroviral therapy in people with HIV. Sequencing used immunoSEQ v3.0 at survey level. The assay was immunoSEQ multiplex PCR, and TCRdb's table has in-frame clones only and misses some. The sample has 25,000 to 35,000 clones; roughly 96% are singletons. Sequenced material: unsorted PBMCs, taken 5.3 years after starting antiretroviral therapy. These receptors were collected from a man aged 25-45 years with HIV.

This clone was observed a handful of times. The V call is TRBV30, the J call TRBJ1-3; TRBD1 agrees at 7 bases. CDR1 and CDR2 from the germline V gene are GTSNPN and SVGIG (reference sequence). The CDR3 loop spans 15 amino acids. V gave up 8 bases and J gave up 0 bases; unmatched junction bases: 10. This CDR3 reads CAHWVNRGSGNTIYF. CDR3 in DNA: TGTGCCCATTGGGTAAACAGGGGCTCTGGAAACACCATATATTTT.

The genes are TRBV7-9 and TRBJ2-5; D might be TRBD2 (5 bases). Per germline, CDR1 SEHNR and CDR2 FQNEAQ (reference sequence). V lost 3 bases and J 2 bases, leaving 7 bases between the germline ends. The CDR3 loop spans 13 amino acids. CDR3 sequence (DNA): TGTGCCAGCAGCTTTGGACTTCAAGAGACCCAGTACTTC. Protein product: CASSFGLQETQYF.

V and J are TRBV29-1 and TRBJ1-1; a possible D gene is TRBD1 (5 bases). This CDR3 comprises 13 residues. The germline V gene encodes CDR1 SQVTM and CDR2 ANQGSEA. V dropped 4 bases and J dropped 4 bases, with 13 bases sitting between them. This CDR3 reads CSVGVRGSTEAFF. The CDR3, as DNA: TGCAGCGTTGGGGTCCGGGGGAGCACTGAAGCTTTCTTT.

The rearrangement links TRBV7-8 to TRBJ2-1; D gene unclear. Trimming took off 4 bases at V and 2 bases at J, with 12 bases between the two ends. This CDR3 has 15 amino acids. Germline V gene data show CDR1 as SGHVS and CDR2 as FQNEAQ. CDR3: CASSSGSWPYNEQFF. The CDR3 nucleotides are TGTGCCAGCAGCTCCGGATCTTGGCCCTACAATGAGCAGTTCTTC. Full variable domain (rest looked up from reference TRBV7-8 and TRBJ2-1): GAGVSQSPRYKVAKRGQDVALRCDPISGHVSLFWYQQALGQGPEFLTYFQNEAQLDKSGLPSDRFFAERPEGSVSTLKIQRTQQEDSAVYLCASSSGSWPYNEQFFGPGTRLTVL.

CDR3: CASSPSFRRRASYEQYF. CDR3 coding DNA: TGTGCCAGCAGCCCGTCTTTTAGGAGGCGGGCAAGCTACGAGCAGTACTTC. This rearrangement joins TRBV4-2 to TRBJ2-7; D is possibly TRBD2 (5 bases). This CDR3 contains 17 residues. Germline V lookup: CDR1 LGHNA, CDR2 YNFKEQ. V was shortened by 4 bases and J by 3 bases, with 22 bases between the two germline ends.

The V call is TRBV5-4, the J call TRBJ2-2; the match to TRBD1 covers 9 bases. This CDR3 region has 17 residues. V trimming: 6 bases; J trimming: 6 bases; junction bases outside the gene matches: 15. Germline loops: CDR1 SGHNT, CDR2 YYREEE (reference sequence). This CDR3 reads CASTIIPGQGIPGELFF. In DNA form, the CDR3 reads TGTGCCAGCACTATCATTCCGGGACAGGGAATTCCCGGGGAGCTGTTTTTT.

The chain combines TRBV11-2 with TRBJ2-1; D is ambiguous. The CDR3 covers 11 residues. Per the germline V gene, CDR1 is SGHAT and CDR2 is FQNNGV. V lost 0 bases, J lost 9 bases, and 3 bases lay in between. CDR3 residues: CASSLESEQFF. CDR3 nucleotide sequence: TGTGCCAGCAGCTTAGAATCTGAGCAGTTCTTC.

This chain uses TRBV12-2 with TRBJ1-3; TRBD1 is the table's D call and was not checked against the DNA. TRBV12-2 is noted as a pseudogene. This CDR3 has 15 amino acids. The CDR3 loop is CASRLAGGSGNTIYF. CDR3 nucleotides: TGTGCAAGTCGCTTAGCAGGGGGCTCTGGAAACACCATATATTTT.

The rearrangement uses TRBV6-5 and TRBJ2-7; D remains unclear. Germline CDR1 is MNHEY and CDR2 is SVGAGI. Trimming pared 6 bases from V and 6 bases from J, leaving 18 bases between. The CDR3 contains 14 residues. This CDR3 is CASRPPDTSGEQYF. The CDR3 DNA follows: TGTGCCAGCAGACCTCCAGACACTTCGGGCGAGCAGTACTTC.

V usage is TRBV2 and J usage is TRBJ2-7, with TRBD1 as a possible D gene (6 bases). Trimming left V 8 bases short and J 5 bases short, with 13 bases between. Germline loops: CDR1 SNHLY, CDR2 FYNNEI. The CDR3 is made up of 12 amino acids. The CDR3 loop is CASASSGDEQYF. The DNA for the CDR3 is TGTGCCAGCGCATCCTCAGGGGACGAGCAGTACTTC.

The DNA of the CDR3 is TGTGCCAGCAGTAACAGGGGGCCCACTGAAGCTTTCTTT. Translation: CASSNRGPTEAFF. The chain combines TRBV13 with TRBJ1-1; TRBD1 agrees at 9 bases. With V trimmed by 6 bases and J by 4 bases, 3 bases remained unmatched. This CDR3 spans 13 amino acids. Germline V CDR1 and CDR2: PRHDT, FYEKMQ (reference sequence).

This chain links TRBV27 with TRBJ2-7; TRBD1 matches 7 bases. The junction had 4 bases not matched to a gene; V was cut back by 3 bases and J by 2 bases. Per germline, CDR1 MNHEY and CDR2 SMNVEV (reference sequence). The length of the CDR3 is 14 residues. CDR3 sequence reads: CASSFTGETYEQYF. The DNA for the CDR3 is TGTGCCAGCAGTTTCACAGGGGAAACCTACGAGCAGTACTTC.

This clone came up once. V is TRBV25-1 and J is TRBJ2-2, with D possibly matching TRBD1 (5 bases). V gave up 6 bases and J gave up 5 bases, with 19 bases separating them. CDR1 is MGHDK, CDR2 SYGVNS, per germline. The CDR3 spans 16 residues. The CDR3 nucleotides are TGTGCCAGCAGGGGGTTAGGGGCCGAAGGAACCGGGGAGCTGTTTTTT. Amino acids: CASRGLGAEGTGELFF.

The rearrangement links TRBV7-3 to TRBJ2-5; maybe TRBD1 (8 bases). With 5 bases removed from V and 5 bases from J, the gap between germline ends came to 15 bases. Germline CDR1 is SGHTA and CDR2 is FQGTGA. The CDR3 runs to 14 residues. DNA of the CDR3: TGTGCCAGCAGCAGAGGACAGGGAGGGGAGACCCAGTACTTC. This gives the protein CASSRGQGGETQYF.

V gene TRBV7-8 combines with J gene TRBJ2-2, with 7 nucleotides matching TRBD2. The CDR3 totals 14 residues. In germline, CDR1 is SGHVS, CDR2 FQNEAQ. The V and J ends lost 7 bases and 6 bases, in that order; junction bases with no gene match: 8. Here the CDR3 reads CASTERGRAGELFF. The CDR3, as DNA: TGTGCCAGCACCGAGCGGGGAAGGGCCGGGGAGCTGTTTTTT.

DNA of the CDR3: TGTGCCAATGGACAGGGGGATGAAAAACTGTTTTTT. This encodes CANGQGDEKLFF. The gene calls are TRBV27 and TRBJ1-4; 10 nucleotides line up with TRBD1. The length of the CDR3 is 12 residues. In germline, CDR1 is MNHEY, CDR2 SMNVEV (reference sequence). The trim removed 10 bases at V and 6 bases at J, leaving 2 bases unmatched.